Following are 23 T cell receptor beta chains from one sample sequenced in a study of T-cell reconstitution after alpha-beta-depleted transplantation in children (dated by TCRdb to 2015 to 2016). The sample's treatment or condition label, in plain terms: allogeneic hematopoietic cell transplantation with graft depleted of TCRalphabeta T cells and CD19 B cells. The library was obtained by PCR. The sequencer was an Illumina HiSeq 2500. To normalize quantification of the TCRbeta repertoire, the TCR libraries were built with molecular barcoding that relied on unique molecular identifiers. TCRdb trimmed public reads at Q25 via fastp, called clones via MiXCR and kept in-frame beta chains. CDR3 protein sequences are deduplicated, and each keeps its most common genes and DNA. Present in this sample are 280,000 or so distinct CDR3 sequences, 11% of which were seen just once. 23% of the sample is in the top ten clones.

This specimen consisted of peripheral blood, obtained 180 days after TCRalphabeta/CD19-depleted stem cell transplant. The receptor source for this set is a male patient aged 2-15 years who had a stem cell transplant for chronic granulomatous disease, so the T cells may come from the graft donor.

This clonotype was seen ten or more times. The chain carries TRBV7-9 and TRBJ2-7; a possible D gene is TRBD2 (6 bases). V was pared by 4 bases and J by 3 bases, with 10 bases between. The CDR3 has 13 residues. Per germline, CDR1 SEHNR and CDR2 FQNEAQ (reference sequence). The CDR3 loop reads CASSSGEVYEQYF. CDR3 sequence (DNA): TGTGCCAGCAGCTCGGGGGAGGTCTACGAGCAGTACTTC.

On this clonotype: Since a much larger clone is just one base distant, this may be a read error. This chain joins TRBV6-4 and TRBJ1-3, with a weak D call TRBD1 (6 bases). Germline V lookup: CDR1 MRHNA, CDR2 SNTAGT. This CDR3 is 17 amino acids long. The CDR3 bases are TGTACCAGCTCCCTTTACCAGGGGTTGAGCTCTGGAAACACCATATATTTT. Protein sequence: CTSSLYQGLSSGNTIYF.

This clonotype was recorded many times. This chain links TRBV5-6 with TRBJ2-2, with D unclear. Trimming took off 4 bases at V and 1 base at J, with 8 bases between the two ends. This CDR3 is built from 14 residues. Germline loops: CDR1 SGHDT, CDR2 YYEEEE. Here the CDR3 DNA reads TGTGCCAGCAGCCTTCTGATGAACACCGGGGAGCTGTTTTTT. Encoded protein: CASSLLMNTGELFF.

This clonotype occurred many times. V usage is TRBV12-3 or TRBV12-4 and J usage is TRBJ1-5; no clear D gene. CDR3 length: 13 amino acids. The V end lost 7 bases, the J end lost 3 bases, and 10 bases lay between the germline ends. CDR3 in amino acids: CASTLGDNQPQHF. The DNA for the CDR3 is TGTGCCAGCACATTGGGAGACAATCAGCCCCAGCATTTT.

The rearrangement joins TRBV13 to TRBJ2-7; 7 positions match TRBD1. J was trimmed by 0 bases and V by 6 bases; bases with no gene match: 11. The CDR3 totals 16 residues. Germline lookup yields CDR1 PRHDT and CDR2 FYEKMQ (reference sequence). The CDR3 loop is CASRASGTESSYEQYF. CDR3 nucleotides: TGTGCCAGCAGAGCATCCGGGACAGAGAGCTCCTACGAGCAGTACTTC.

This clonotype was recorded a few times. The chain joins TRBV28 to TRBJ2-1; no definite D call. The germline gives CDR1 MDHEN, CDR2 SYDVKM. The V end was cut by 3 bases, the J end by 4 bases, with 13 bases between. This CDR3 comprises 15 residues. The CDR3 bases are TGTGCCAGCAGTTTGGCAGACGGACCTTACAATGAGCAGTTCTTC. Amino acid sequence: CASSLADGPYNEQFF.

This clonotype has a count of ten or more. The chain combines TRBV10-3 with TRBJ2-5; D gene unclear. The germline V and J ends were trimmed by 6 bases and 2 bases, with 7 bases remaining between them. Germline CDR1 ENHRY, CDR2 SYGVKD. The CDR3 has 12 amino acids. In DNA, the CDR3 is TGTGCCATCAGCCGCACGCAAGAGACCCAGTACTTC. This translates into CAISRTQETQYF.

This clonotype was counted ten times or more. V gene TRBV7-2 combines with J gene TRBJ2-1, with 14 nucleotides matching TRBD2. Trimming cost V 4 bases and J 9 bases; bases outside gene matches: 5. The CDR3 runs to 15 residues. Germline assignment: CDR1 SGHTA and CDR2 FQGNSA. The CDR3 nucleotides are TGTGCCAGCAGCTCGGGACTAGCGGGGGCTAGTGAGCAGTTCTTC. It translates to CASSSGLAGASEQFF.

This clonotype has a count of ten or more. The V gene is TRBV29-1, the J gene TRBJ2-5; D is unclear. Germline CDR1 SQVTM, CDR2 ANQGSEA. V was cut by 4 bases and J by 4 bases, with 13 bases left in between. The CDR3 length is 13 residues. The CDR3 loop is CSVAPVYRETQYF. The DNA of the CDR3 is TGCAGCGTTGCCCCGGTTTACCGAGAGACCCAGTACTTC. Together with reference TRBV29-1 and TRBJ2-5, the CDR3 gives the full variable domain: SAVISQKPSRDICQRGTSLTIQCQVDSQVTMMFWYRQQPGQSLTLIATANQGSEATYESGFVIDKFPISRPNLTFSTLTVSNMSPEDSSIYLCSVAPVYRETQYFGPGTRLLVL.

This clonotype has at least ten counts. CDR3 in DNA: TGCAGCGTGCAAGAGGGACTTAGCGGCTACGAGCAGTACTTC. This codes for CSVQEGLSGYEQYF. This chain connects TRBV29-1 to TRBJ2-7; D may be TRBD2 (6 bases). Per the germline V gene, CDR1 is SQVTM and CDR2 is ANQGSEA. V lost 6 bases and J 3 bases, leaving 18 bases between the germline ends. This CDR3 has 14 residues.

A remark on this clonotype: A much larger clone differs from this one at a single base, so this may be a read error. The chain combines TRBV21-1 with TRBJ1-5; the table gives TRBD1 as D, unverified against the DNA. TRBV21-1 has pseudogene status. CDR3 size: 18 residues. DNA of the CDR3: TGTGCCAGCAGCGGACTACCACGGGACGGGAATAGCACTCAGCCCCAGCATTTT. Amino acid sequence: CASSGLPRDGNSTQPQHF.

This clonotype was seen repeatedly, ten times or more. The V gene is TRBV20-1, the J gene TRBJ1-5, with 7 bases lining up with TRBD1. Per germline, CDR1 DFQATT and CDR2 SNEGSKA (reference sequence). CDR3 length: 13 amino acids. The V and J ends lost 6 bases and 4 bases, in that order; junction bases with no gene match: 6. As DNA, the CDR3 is TGCAGTGCCGAGACAGGGATAAATCAGCCCCAGCATTTT. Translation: CSAETGINQPQHF.

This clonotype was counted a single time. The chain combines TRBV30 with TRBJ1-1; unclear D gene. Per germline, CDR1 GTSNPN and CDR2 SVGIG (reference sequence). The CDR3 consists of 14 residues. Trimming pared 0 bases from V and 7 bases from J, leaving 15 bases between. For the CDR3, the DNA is TGTGCCTGGAGTGTATCCGGCTTAAGGAATGAAGCTTTCTTT. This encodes CAWSVSGLRNEAFF.

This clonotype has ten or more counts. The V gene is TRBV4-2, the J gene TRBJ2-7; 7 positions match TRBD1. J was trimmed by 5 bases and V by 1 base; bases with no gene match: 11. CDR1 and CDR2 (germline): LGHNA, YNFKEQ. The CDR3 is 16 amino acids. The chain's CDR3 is CASSQAGRQGRDEQYF. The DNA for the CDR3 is TGTGCCAGCAGCCAAGCAGGGAGACAGGGTCGCGACGAGCAGTACTTC.

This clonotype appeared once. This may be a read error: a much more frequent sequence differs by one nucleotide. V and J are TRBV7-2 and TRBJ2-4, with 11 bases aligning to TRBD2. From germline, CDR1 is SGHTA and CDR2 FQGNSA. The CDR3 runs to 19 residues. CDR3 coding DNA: TGTGCCAGCAGCTTAAGCGCTAGCGGGGGGTTCTTAGCCAAAATCATTCAGTACTTC. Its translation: CASSLSASGGFLAKIIQYF.

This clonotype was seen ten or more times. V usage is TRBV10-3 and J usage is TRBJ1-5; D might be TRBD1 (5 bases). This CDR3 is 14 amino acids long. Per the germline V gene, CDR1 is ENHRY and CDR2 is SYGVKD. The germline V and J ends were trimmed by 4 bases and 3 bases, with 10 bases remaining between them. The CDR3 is CAISGPGPNQPQHF. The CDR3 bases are TGTGCCATCAGTGGCCCAGGGCCCAATCAGCCCCAGCATTTT.

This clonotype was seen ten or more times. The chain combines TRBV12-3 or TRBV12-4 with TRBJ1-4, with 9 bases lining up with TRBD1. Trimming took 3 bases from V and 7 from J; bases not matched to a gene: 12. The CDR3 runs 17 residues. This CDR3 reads CASSFEKGTGRREKLFF. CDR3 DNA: TGTGCCAGCAGTTTTGAAAAAGGGACAGGGCGGCGTGAAAAACTGTTTTTT.

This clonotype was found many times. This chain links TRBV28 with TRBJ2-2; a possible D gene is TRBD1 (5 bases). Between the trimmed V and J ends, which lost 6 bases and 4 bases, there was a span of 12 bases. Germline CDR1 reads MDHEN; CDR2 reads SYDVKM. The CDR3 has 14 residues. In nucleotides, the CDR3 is TGTGCCAGCAGAACAGGTCTAAGCACCGGGGAGCTGTTTTTT. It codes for CASRTGLSTGELFF.

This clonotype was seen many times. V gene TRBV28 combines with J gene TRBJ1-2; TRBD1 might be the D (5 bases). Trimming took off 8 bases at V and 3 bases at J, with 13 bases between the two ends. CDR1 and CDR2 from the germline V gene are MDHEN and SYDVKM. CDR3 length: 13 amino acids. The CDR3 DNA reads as TGTGCCAGCTCAGGGAACTCCTACTATGGCTACACCTTC. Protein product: CASSGNSYYGYTF.

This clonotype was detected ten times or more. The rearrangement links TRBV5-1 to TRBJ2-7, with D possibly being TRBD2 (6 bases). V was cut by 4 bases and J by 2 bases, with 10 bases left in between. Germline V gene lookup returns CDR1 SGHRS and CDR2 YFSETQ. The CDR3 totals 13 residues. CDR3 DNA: TGCGCCAGCAGCGCCGGAGGGACCTACGAGCAGTACTTC. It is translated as CASSAGGTYEQYF.

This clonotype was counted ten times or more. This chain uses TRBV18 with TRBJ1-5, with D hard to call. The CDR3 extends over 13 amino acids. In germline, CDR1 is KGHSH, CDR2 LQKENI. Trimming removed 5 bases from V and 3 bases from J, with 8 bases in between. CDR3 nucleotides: TGTGCCAGCTCAGGGTTGGACAATCAGCCCCAGCATTTT. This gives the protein CASSGLDNQPQHF.

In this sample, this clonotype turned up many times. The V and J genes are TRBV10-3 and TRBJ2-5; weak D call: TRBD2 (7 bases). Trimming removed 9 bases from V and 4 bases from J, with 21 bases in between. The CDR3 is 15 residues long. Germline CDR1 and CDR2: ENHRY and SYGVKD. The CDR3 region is CAIRRGGAGGETQYF. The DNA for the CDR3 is TGTGCCATTCGGAGGGGGGGGGCCGGTGGAGAGACCCAGTACTTC.

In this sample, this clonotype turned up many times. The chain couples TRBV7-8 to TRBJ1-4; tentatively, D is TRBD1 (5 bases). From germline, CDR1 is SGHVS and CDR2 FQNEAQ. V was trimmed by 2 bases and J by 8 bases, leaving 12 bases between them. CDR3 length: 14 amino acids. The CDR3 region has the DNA TGTGCCAGCAGCTTACTGAGGGGTAGGGAAAAACTGTTTTTT. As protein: CASSLLRGREKLFF.